This TCR beta chain is drawn from a study of post-analysis software for immune sequencing data. Study overall: Disease courses included relapsing-remitting, secondary progressive and progressive-relapsing multiple sclerosis.

Trimming removed 3 bases from V and 5 bases from J, with 14 bases in between. This CDR3 spans 15 amino acids. Germline assignment: CDR1 SEHNR and CDR2 FQNEAQ (reference sequence). Whole-study results and caveats: Among roughly 5 TRBV segments more frequent in patients than controls were TRBV5-6, TRBV5-1 and TRBV20-1. Controls showed significantly higher normalized Chao1 diversity than did multiple sclerosis patients.

Every TCR beta cDNA library bore unique molecular identifiers. TCRdb re-called the PCR reads through MiXCR, storing one row per CDR3 protein. The sample records 350,000 to 500,000 distinct CDR3 sequences, approximately 37% being singletons. As to this clonotype: Its antigen is as yet unknown.

Sequenced material: blood. This chain uses TRBV7-9 with TRBJ2-1, with a possible D match to TRBD2 (5 bases). The TCR originated in a girl aged 2-10 years with multiple sclerosis. As DNA, the CDR3 is TGTGCCAGCAGCTTCACCCTAGCAGAAAACAATGAGCAGTTCTTC. Its protein product is CASSFTLAENNEQFF.